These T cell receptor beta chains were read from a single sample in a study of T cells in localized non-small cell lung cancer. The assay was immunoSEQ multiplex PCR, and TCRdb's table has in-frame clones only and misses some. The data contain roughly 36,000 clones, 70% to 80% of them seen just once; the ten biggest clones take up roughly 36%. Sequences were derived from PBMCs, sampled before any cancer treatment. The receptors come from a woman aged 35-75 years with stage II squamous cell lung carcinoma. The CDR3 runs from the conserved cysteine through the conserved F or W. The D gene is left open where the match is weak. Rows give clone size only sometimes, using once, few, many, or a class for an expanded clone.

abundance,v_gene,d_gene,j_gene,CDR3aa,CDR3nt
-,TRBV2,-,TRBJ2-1,CASSVVSRGEQFF,TGTGCCAGCAGTGTAGTATCGCGGGGTGAGCAGTTCTTC
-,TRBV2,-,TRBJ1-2,CASSDYGPPGGYTF,TGTGCCAGCAGTGACTATGGGCCCCCCGGCGGCTACACCTTC
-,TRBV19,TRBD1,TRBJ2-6,CASWTGSAGANVLTF,TGTGCCAGCTGGACAGGCTCTGCTGGGGCCAACGTCCTGACTTTC
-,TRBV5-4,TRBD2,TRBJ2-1,CASSLGTSGVGNEQFF,TGTGCCAGCAGCTTGGGGACTAGCGGGGTAGGCAATGAGCAGTTCTTC
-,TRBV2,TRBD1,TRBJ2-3,CASRPGQGMGDTQYF,TGTGCCAGCAGACCGGGACAGGGGATGGGAGATACGCAGTATTTT
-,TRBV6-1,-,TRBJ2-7,CASSEVGQGPYEQYF,TGTGCCAGCAGTGAAGTGGGGCAGGGCCCCTACGAGCAGTACTTC
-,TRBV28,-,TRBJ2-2,CASSTPRMNTGELFF,TGTGCCAGCAGTACACCCCGGATGAACACCGGGGAGCTGTTTTTT
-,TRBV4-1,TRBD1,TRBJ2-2,CASSQGGTVTGELFF,TGCGCCAGCAGCCAAGGGGGGACAGTAACCGGGGAGCTGTTTTTT
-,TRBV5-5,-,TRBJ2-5,CASSLGAEETQYF,TGTGCCAGCAGCTTGGGTGCTGAGGAGACCCAGTACTTC
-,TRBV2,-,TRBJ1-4,CAASSRLNEKLFF,TGTGCCGCCTCCAGCCGCCTTAATGAAAAACTGTTTTTT
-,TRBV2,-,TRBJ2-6,CASRQSSGANVLTF,TGTGCCAGCAGGCAGAGCTCTGGGGCCAACGTCCTGACTTTC
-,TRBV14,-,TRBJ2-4,CASSTFDGAKNIQYF,TGTGCCAGCAGCACGTTCGACGGGGCCAAAAACATTCAGTACTTC
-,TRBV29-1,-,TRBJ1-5,CSVGDTLYQPQHF,TGCAGCGTTGGAGACACTTTATATCAGCCCCAGCATTTT
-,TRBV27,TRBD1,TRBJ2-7,CASSLLGTGFRDEQYF,TGTGCCAGCAGTTTATTGGGGACAGGGTTTCGTGACGAGCAGTACTTC
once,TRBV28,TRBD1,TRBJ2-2,CASSLAGGPGELFF,TGTGCCAGCAGTTTGGCAGGGGGCCCCGGGGAGCTGTTTTTT
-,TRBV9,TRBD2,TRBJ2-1,CASSVSGRGVDEQFF,TGTGCCAGCAGCGTTAGCGGGAGGGGTGTAGATGAGCAGTTCTTC
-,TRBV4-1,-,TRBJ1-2,CASSQDTGSGYGYTF,TGCGCCAGCAGCCAAGATACGGGGTCGGGATATGGCTACACCTTC
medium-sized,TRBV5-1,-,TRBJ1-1,CASSLGAPADTEAFF,TGCGCCAGCAGCTTGGGGGCGCCGGCGGACACTGAAGCTTTCTTT
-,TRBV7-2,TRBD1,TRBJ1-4,CASSSDRGREKLFF,TGTGCCAGCAGCTCTGACAGGGGCCGTGAAAAACTGTTTTTT
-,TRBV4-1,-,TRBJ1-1,CASSQDWSPNTEAFF,TGCGCCAGCAGCCAAGATTGGAGTCCCAACACTGAAGCTTTCTTT
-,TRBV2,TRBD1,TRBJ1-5,CASRQGGSQPQHF,TGTGCCAGCAGACAGGGGGGGAGTCAGCCCCAGCATTTT
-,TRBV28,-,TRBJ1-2,CASSLWIAQGSDGYTF,TGTGCCAGCAGTTTATGGATCGCTCAGGGATCCGATGGCTACACCTTC
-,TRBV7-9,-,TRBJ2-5,CASLGRGTRPGETQYF,TGTGCCAGTCTTGGCAGGGGCACCCGACCGGGGGAGACCCAGTACTTC
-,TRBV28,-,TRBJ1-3,CASRSPGNTIYF,TGTGCCAGCAGGTCTCCTGGAAACACCATATATTTT
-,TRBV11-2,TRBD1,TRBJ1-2,CASSLRAAGGGLHGYTF,TGTGCCAGCAGCTTACGAGCGGCAGGGGGCGGACTGCATGGCTACACCTTC
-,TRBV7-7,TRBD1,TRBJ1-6,CASSLGSGTEGNSPLHF,TGTGCTAGCAGCTTAGGGTCCGGGACAGAGGGGAATTCACCCCTCCACTTT
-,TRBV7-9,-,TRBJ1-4,CASSLDGRGNEKLFF,TGTGCCAGCAGCTTAGATGGCAGGGGCAATGAAAAACTGTTTTTT
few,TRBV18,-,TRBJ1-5,CASSPYNHQPQHF,TGTGCCAGCTCACCATACAACCATCAGCCCCAGCATTTT
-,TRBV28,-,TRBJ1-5,CASSLTQGGNQPQHF,TGTGCCAGCAGTTTAACCCAAGGAGGCAATCAGCCCCAGCATTTT
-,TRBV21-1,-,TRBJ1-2,CASSEAGGHHYGYTF,TGTGCCAGCAGCGAGGCAGGGGGCCACCACTATGGCTACACCTTC
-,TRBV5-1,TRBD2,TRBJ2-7,CASRWSGASYEQYF,TGCGCCAGCAGGTGGAGCGGGGCCTCCTACGAGCAGTACTTC
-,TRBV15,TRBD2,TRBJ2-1,CATSRVTSVDEQFF,TGTGCCACCAGCAGAGTCACTAGCGTGGATGAGCAGTTCTTC
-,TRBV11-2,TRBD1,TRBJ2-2,CASNLQGASGELFF,TGTGCCAGCAACCTACAGGGGGCGAGCGGGGAGCTGTTTTTT
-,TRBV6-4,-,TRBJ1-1,CASSVAKNTEAFF,TGTGCCAGCAGTGTGGCAAAAAACACTGAAGCTTTCTTT
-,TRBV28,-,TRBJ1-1,CASSRRVTEAFF,TGTGCCAGCAGTAGGAGAGTCACTGAAGCTTTCTTT